The T cell receptor beta chain described here comes from a study of T-cell memory formation after mild COVID-19. Study-level points and caveats: Contracting CD4+ clones were located mainly in CM and EM, and CD8+ clones in EMRA. Prior to infection, memory already included some responding clones, suggesting cross-reactive memory joined.

5'RACE with constant-segment primers built TCRalpha and TCRbeta cDNA libraries with UMIs. TCRdb reanalysed the 5' RACE reads using MiXCR and keeps one entry per CDR3 protein. Altogether 300,000 to 350,000 distinct CDR3 sequences are present, approximately 13% being singletons, with the ten largest covering about 20%. About this clonotype itself: Its antigen is still unknown.

Per the germline V gene, CDR1 is SGDLS and CDR2 is YYNGEE. V was trimmed by 3 bases and J by 0 bases, leaving 12 bases between them. This CDR3 is built from 15 residues. V gene TRBV9 combines with J gene TRBJ1-1, with a weak D call TRBD1 (5 bases). The TCR comes from a man aged 18 to 35 who had mild COVID-19 (a few samples of this study predate the infection). Cell type and time point are not known. Sequencing was carried out using PBMCs or a T cell subset sorted from them (not recorded which). The CDR3 is CASSGGGGLNTEAFF. CDR3 in DNA: TGTGCCAGCAGCGGAGGCGGGGGGTTGAACACTGAAGCTTTCTTT.